Following are 26 T cell receptor beta chains from one sample sequenced in a study of breast tumors, draining lymph nodes, adjacent tissues. MiXCR, applied by TCRdb to the multiplex PCR reads, yields one record per CDR3 protein. Among 60,000 to 75,000 distinct CDR3 sequences listed, approximately 62% were seen once. Sequenced sample: breast tumor tissue. Source of these receptors: a female donor with breast cancer. Some clones in this sample may be carry-over from other donors' samples.

This clonotype was observed at least ten times. J is TRBJ2-5 and V is TRBV20-1; 8 positions match TRBD2. This CDR3 is 15 amino acids long. Germline trimming cut 0 bases from V and 3 bases from J; bases unmatched to any gene: 6. Germline values: CDR1 DFQATT, CDR2 SNEGSKA (reference sequence). The CDR3 coding sequence is TGCAGTGCTAGAGACCCCCGGGGGGGAAAAGAGACCCAGTACTTC. It specifies CSARDPRGGKETQYF.

This clonotype was detected ten times or more. The chain combines TRBV5-4 with TRBJ2-4, with TRBD1 identical over 7 bases. Germline V gene data show CDR1 as SGHNT and CDR2 as YYREEE (reference sequence). This CDR3 is 14 amino acids long. The V segment lost 1 base and the J segment 6 bases; nucleotides outside the gene matches: 4. Here the CDR3 reads CASSLRGQGNIQYF. CDR3 coding DNA: TGTGCCAGCAGCTTGAGGGGGCAAGGAAACATTCAGTACTTC.

This clonotype has just a few counts. The chain combines TRBV2 with TRBJ1-5, with a possible D match to TRBD1 (5 bases). The CDR3 spans 16 residues. Germline V CDR1 and CDR2: SNHLY, FYNNEI. V was clipped by 7 bases and J by 3 bases, with 19 bases between them. The CDR3 loop reads CASMAGLAGVNQPQHF. CDR3 sequence (DNA): TGTGCCAGCATGGCTGGGCTAGCGGGGGTCAATCAGCCCCAGCATTTT.

This clonotype is labeled medium-sized. V gene TRBV5-1 combines with J gene TRBJ1-3; 7 nucleotides match TRBD1. The CDR3 has 16 residues. CDR1 SGHRS and CDR2 YFSETQ come from the germline V gene. Unmatched junction bases numbered 9, after V lost 4 bases and J lost 2 bases. As DNA, the CDR3 is TGCGCCAGCAGCCAGAGCCCGACAGGGACTGGAAACACCATATATTTT. This codes for CASSQSPTGTGNTIYF. The variable domain in full, completed from reference TRBV5-1 and TRBJ1-3, reads KAGVTQTPRYLIKTRGQQVTLSCSPISGHRSVSWYQQTPGQGLQFLFEYFSETQRNKGNFPGRFSGRQFSNSRSEMNVSTLELGDSALYLCASSQSPTGTGNTIYFGEGSWLTVV.

A remark on this clonotype: A read error is possible here, since a much larger clone lies one base away. The CDR3 end shows no conserved phenylalanine or tryptophan, and so a read error is likely. This chain connects TRBV3-1 to TRBJ2-1; a possible D gene is TRBD2 (6 bases). The CDR3 contains 16 residues. Looked up from germline, CDR1 is LGHDT and CDR2 is YNNKEL (reference sequence). V was shortened by 1 base and J by 2 bases, with 12 bases between the two germline ends. CDR3 sequence (DNA): TGTGCCAGCAGCCAAGTCGGGGGACGGGCCTACAATGAGCAGTTCTGC. Translation: CASSQVGGRAYNEQFC.

The chain carries TRBV9 and TRBJ2-5, with D unresolved. V gave up 0 bases and J gave up 4 bases, with 4 bases separating them. CDR1 is SGDLS and CDR2 is YYNGEE in the germline V gene. This CDR3 contains 12 residues. CDR3 sequence reads: CASSVDLETQYF. CDR3 nucleotides: TGTGCCAGCAGCGTAGATTTAGAGACCCAGTACTTC.

The chain uses TRBV29-1 and TRBJ2-1, with TRBD2 identical over 10 bases. The CDR3 has 16 residues. Germline trimming cut 3 bases from V and 8 bases from J; bases unmatched to any gene: 13. CDR1 is SQVTM and CDR2 is ANQGSEA in the germline V gene. CDR3 amino acids: CSVDPYQTSGWYEQFF. The CDR3 nucleotides read TGCAGCGTTGACCCTTACCAGACTAGCGGGTGGTATGAGCAGTTCTTC.

In this sample, this clonotype turned up many times. The chain uses TRBV2 and TRBJ1-1, with D unclear. The CDR3 runs to 13 residues. V was trimmed by 0 bases and J by 4 bases, leaving 6 bases between them. Germline V gene sequence: CDR1 SNHLY, CDR2 FYNNEI. The CDR3 reads CASSEAQVTEAFF. In DNA form, the CDR3 reads TGTGCCAGCAGTGAAGCCCAGGTCACTGAAGCTTTCTTT. Supplemented by reference TRBV2 and TRBJ1-1, the full variable domain reads EPEVTQTPSHQVTQMGQEVILRCVPISNHLYFYWYRQILGQKVEFLVSFYNNEISEKSEIFDDQFSVERPDGSNFTLKIRSTKLEDSAMYFCASSEAQVTEAFFGQGTRLTVV.

A word on this clonotype: As the CDR3 is not closed by the conserved phenylalanine or tryptophan, this likely results from a read error. The CDR3 spells CSASQETQYS. Written as DNA, the CDR3 is TGCAGTGCTAGCCAAGAGACCCAGTACTCC. V usage is TRBV20-1 and J usage is TRBJ2-5; unclear D gene. The CDR3 is 10 amino acids. Deletions cut 3 bases from V and 1 base from J, with 0 bases between. The V gene's germline CDR1 is DFQATT and CDR2 SNEGSKA (reference sequence).

The sample holds a few counts of this clonotype. Possible read error: a much larger clone is one base away. V gene TRBV6-2 or TRBV6-3 combines with J gene TRBJ2-7; unclear D gene. Trimming took off 5 bases at V and 6 bases at J, with 8 bases between the two ends. CDR1 and CDR2 (germline): MNHEY, SVGEGT. This CDR3 region has 11 residues. The CDR3 nucleotides read TGTGCCAGCAGTCATCGCTCCGAGCAGTACTTC. Protein: CASSHRSEQYF.

A few counts support this clonotype. V and J are TRBV7-2 and TRBJ1-4; 9 bases line up with TRBD1. Germline V CDR1 and CDR2: SGHTA, FQGNSA. The CDR3 runs 15 residues. Trimming cost V 0 bases and J 11 bases; bases outside gene matches: 7. This CDR3 reads CASSLATGTGRKLFF. In DNA form, the CDR3 reads TGTGCCAGCAGCTTAGCCACCGGGACAGGGAGGAAACTGTTTTTT.

Regarding this clonotype: This may come from a read error, since a much larger clone is one base off. The chain uses TRBV7-2 and TRBJ1-2; no clear D. Looked up from germline, CDR1 is SGHTA and CDR2 is FQGNSA. This CDR3 has 12 amino acids. V was shortened by 5 bases and J by 8 bases, with 12 bases between the two germline ends. The CDR3 reads CASSLNNDGYTF. The CDR3 DNA sequence: TGTGCCAGCAGCCTGAATAACGACGGCTACACCTTC. The variable domain in full, completed from reference TRBV7-2 and TRBJ1-2, reads GAGVSQSPSNKVTEKGKDVELRCDPISGHTALYWYRQSLGQGLEFLIYFQGNSAPDKSGLPSDRFSAERTGGSVSTLTIQRTQQEDSAVYLCASSLNNDGYTFGSGTRLTVV.

The gene calls are TRBV5-1 and TRBJ2-2, with 9 bases lining up with TRBD2. Trimming removed 4 bases from V and 4 bases from J; junction bases left unmatched: 11. This CDR3 is 17 amino acids long. The germline V gene has CDR1 SGHRS and CDR2 YFSETQ. CDR3 residues: CASSQRDSGSVTGELFF. DNA of the CDR3: TGCGCCAGCAGCCAGCGGGATAGCGGGAGTGTCACCGGGGAGCTGTTTTTT.

This clonotype has a single count. This rearrangement joins TRBV24-1 to TRBJ2-7; D unresolved. Germline CDR1 and CDR2: KGHDR and SFDVKD. There are 15 residues in the CDR3. Trimming took 5 bases from V and 1 from J, leaving 14 bases between them. The CDR3 protein is CATSARATGSYEQYF. CDR3 in DNA: TGTGCCACCAGTGCTAGAGCAACCGGGTCCTACGAGCAGTACTTC.

V gene TRBV20-1 combines with J gene TRBJ2-7; D is unresolved. Trimming took off 1 base at V and 2 bases at J, with 9 bases between the two ends. Per germline, CDR1 DFQATT and CDR2 SNEGSKA (reference sequence). This CDR3 is 13 amino acids long. The CDR3 DNA reads as TGCAGTGCTAGAGCGGTTGGAGCCTACGAGCAGTACTTC. Its protein product is CSARAVGAYEQYF.

This clonotype has a count of ten or more. A much larger clone lies one base from this, so it may be a read error. This CDR3 is CASSLADRQTAAGHTF. In nucleotides, the CDR3 is TGTGCCAGCAGCTTAGCAGATCGACAGACGGCCGCTGGCCACACCTTC. The chain recombines TRBV7-8 with TRBJ1-2, with D possibly being TRBD1 (5 bases). The CDR3 has 16 amino acids. Germline assignment: CDR1 SGHVS and CDR2 FQNEAQ.

This clonotype was found many times. The DNA of the CDR3 is TGTGCCAGCAGTTTAGGGAGCAAGGACGGCACAAAGCATTTT. Encoded protein: CASSLGSKDGTKHF. The V and J genes are TRBV12-3 or TRBV12-4 and TRBJ1-5; D call uncertain. Trimming cost V 1 base and J 14 bases, with 18 bases left between them. The CDR3 has 14 residues.

This clonotype was seen ten or more times. CDR3 nucleotide sequence: TGTGCCAGCAGCCAAGCTCGAAACACCATATATTTT. Protein sequence: CASSQARNTIYF. This chain links TRBV3-1 with TRBJ1-3; D remains ambiguous. The CDR3 has 12 residues. Trimming shortened V by 1 base and J by 5 bases, and 3 bases separated the two germline ends. Germline V gives CDR1 LGHDT, CDR2 YNNKEL (reference sequence).

This clonotype has only a few counts. The V gene is TRBV7-8, the J gene TRBJ1-4; D call uncertain. Between the trimmed V and J ends, which lost 1 base and 6 bases, there was a span of 9 bases. The CDR3 consists of 14 residues. Germline values: CDR1 SGHVS, CDR2 FQNEAQ. The CDR3 sequence is CASSLVGFDEKLFF. In DNA form, the CDR3 reads TGTGCCAGCAGCTTAGTGGGTTTTGATGAAAAACTGTTTTTT.

This clonotype was observed at least ten times. The chain has TRBV19 and TRBJ2-2; 9 positions agree with TRBD2. V was pared by 6 bases and J by 0 bases, with 2 bases of the junction left unmatched. This CDR3 has 15 residues. The germline V gene encodes CDR1 LNHDA and CDR2 SQIVND (reference sequence). Here the CDR3 reads CASRLAGANTGELFF. The DNA for the CDR3 is TGTGCCAGTAGATTAGCGGGAGCGAACACCGGGGAGCTGTTTTTT.

This clonotype was detected ten times or more. The chain couples TRBV30 to TRBJ1-6, with D tentatively TRBD1 (5 bases). The germline V gene encodes CDR1 GTSNPN and CDR2 SVGIG (reference sequence). The CDR3 runs to 15 residues. Trimming shortened V by 0 bases and J by 7 bases, and 13 bases separated the two germline ends. DNA for the CDR3: TGTGCCTGGAGTGTAGGGGTTTTCGGAAATTCACCCCTCCACTTT. Amino acids: CAWSVGVFGNSPLHF.

The chain is built from TRBV4-1 and TRBJ1-2, with a possible D match to TRBD1 (5 bases). The CDR3 contains 15 residues. V was trimmed by 0 bases and J by 6 bases, leaving 14 bases between them. Germline V lookup: CDR1 MGHRA, CDR2 YSYEKL. CDR3 nucleotide sequence: TGCGCCAGCAGCCAAGATAGCGGGGGTTGGGATGGCTACACCTTC. As protein: CASSQDSGGWDGYTF.

CDR3 sequence (DNA): TGCGCCAGCAGCCAAGGCCCTAACAGGGGAATGGCCGGGGAGCTGTTTTTT. It encodes CASSQGPNRGMAGELFF. The rearrangement links TRBV4-3 to TRBJ2-2, with 7 bases lining up with TRBD1. There are 17 residues in the CDR3. The germline gives CDR1 LGHNA, CDR2 YSLEER. The trim removed 1 base at V and 6 bases at J, leaving 11 bases unmatched.

This clonotype occurred many times. The rearrangement joins TRBV9 to TRBJ2-2; D unresolved. Germline V gives CDR1 SGDLS, CDR2 YYNGEE. V was cut by 0 bases and J by 4 bases, with 10 bases left in between. This CDR3 spans 15 amino acids. CDR3 nucleotide sequence: TGTGCCAGCAGCGTAGGTCTCAGACTCACCGGGGAGCTGTTTTTT. Residues: CASSVGLRLTGELFF.

This clonotype has only a few counts. This sequence joins TRBV6-1 and TRBJ1-5, with D tentatively TRBD1 (6 bases). V was clipped by 1 base and J by 14 bases, with 15 bases between them. The germline gives CDR1 MNHNS, CDR2 SASEGT. The CDR3 is made up of 13 amino acids. CDR3 coding DNA: TGTGCCAGCAGTGAAGTTAGGACAGAGAACGAGCATTTT. Its translation: CASSEVRTENEHF.

This clonotype was counted at least ten times. The rearrangement uses TRBV11-2 and TRBJ2-3, with unresolved D. The V and J ends lost 5 bases and 7 bases respectively, with 13 bases between them. The CDR3 has 13 amino acids. CDR1 SGHAT and CDR2 FQNNGV come from the germline V gene. DNA of the CDR3: TGTGCCAGCAGCACTCCCCCTAGTAATACGCAGTATTTT. Amino acids: CASSTPPSNTQYF.